This TCR beta chain was captured by sequencing in a study of T cells after yellow fever vaccination. There are many counts of this clonotype. Its target is unknown. Germline CDR1 reads LNHDA; CDR2 reads SQIVND (reference sequence). The CDR3 has 14 residues. Trimming stripped 3 bases from V and 3 bases from J, with 11 bases between. Study observations and caveats: Shared CD4/CD8 clonotypes were a small share, likely from convergent recombination.

TCRdb fed the 5' RACE reads into MiXCR, producing one record per CDR3 protein. The profile covers roughly 300,000 distinct CDR3 sequences, with 7% to 9% appearing a single time and around 17% taken by the ten largest. The receptor was isolated from a man between 18 and 29 years old who received the YFV17D yellow fever vaccine. The V call is TRBV19, the J call TRBJ1-1; D remains unclear. The sample was PBMCs, taken around 45 days after the first yellow fever vaccination. CDR3 bases: TGTGCCAGTAGTATGTGGGTAGCGGACACTGAAGCTTTCTTT. Protein product: CASSMWVADTEAFF.